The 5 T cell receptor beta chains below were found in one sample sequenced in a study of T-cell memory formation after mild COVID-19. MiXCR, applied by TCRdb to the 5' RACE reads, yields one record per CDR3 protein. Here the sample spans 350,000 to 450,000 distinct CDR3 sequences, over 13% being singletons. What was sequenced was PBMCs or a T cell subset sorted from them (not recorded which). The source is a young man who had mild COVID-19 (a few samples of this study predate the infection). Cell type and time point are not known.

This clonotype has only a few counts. This chain's CDR3 is CSARVPYSVSSETQYF. The CDR3 DNA reads as TGCAGTGCTAGAGTCCCTTACAGCGTAAGCTCGGAGACCCAGTACTTC. The rearrangement links TRBV20-1 to TRBJ2-5; no clear D. CDR1 and CDR2 (germline): DFQATT, SNEGSKA (reference sequence). The germline V and J ends were trimmed by 1 base and 5 bases, with 20 bases remaining between them. There are 16 residues in the CDR3.

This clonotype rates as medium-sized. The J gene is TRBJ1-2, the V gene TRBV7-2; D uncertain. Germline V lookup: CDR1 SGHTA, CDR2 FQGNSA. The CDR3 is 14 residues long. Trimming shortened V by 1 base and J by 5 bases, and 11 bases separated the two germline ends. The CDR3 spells CASSLEDVMYGYTF. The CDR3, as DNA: TGTGCCAGCAGCTTAGAAGACGTGATGTATGGCTACACCTTC. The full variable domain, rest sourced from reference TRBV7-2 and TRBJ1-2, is GAGVSQSPSNKVTEKGKDVELRCDPISGHTALYWYRQSLGQGLEFLIYFQGNSAPDKSGLPSDRFSAERTGGSVSTLTIQRTQQEDSAVYLCASSLEDVMYGYTFGSGTRLTVV.

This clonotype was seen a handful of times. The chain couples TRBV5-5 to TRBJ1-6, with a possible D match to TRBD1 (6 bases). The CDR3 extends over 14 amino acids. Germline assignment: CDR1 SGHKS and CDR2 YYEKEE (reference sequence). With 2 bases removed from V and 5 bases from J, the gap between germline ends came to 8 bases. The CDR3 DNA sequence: TGTGCCAGCAGCTTTGGACAGCATAATTCACCCCTCCACTTT. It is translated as CASSFGQHNSPLHF.

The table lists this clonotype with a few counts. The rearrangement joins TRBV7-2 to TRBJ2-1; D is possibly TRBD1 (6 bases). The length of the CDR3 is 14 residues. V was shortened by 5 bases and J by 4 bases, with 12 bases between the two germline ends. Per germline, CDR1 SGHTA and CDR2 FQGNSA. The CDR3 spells CASSPRQEYNEQFF. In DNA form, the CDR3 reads TGTGCCAGCAGCCCTCGACAGGAGTACAATGAGCAGTTCTTC.

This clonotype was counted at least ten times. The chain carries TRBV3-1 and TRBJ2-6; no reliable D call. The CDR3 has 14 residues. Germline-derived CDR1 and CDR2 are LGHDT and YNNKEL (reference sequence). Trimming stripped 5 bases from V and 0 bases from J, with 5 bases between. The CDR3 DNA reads TGTGCCAGCAGCAGGATCTCTGGGGCCAACGTCCTGACTTTC. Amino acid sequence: CASSRISGANVLTF.